Described below is a single TCR beta chain sequence and its context. Its antigen is still unknown. Graves' hyperthyroidism was deemed stable absent ophthalmopathy progression within 18 months. The study based diagnoses on clinical symptoms, serum thyroxine and TRAb, thyroid ultrasound and orbital computed tomography. The sample is drawn from a study of T cells in Graves' hyperthyroidism and ophthalmopathy. TCR beta CDR3 region amplification was performed from RNA transcripts. HTBI primers drove first-round RT-PCR of the TCR CDR3. Each CDR3 protein gets one entry after TCRdb re-called the multiplex PCR reads with MiXCR. This table has some 180,000 distinct CDR3 sequences, less than 20% appearing once. Study conclusions and caveats: Separating ophthalmopathy from stable hyperthyroidism was achieved by a 13 V-J model.

This CDR3 comprises 12 residues. Germline loops: CDR1 SGDLS, CDR2 YYNGEE. Trimming took off 0 bases at V and 8 bases at J, with 6 bases between the two ends. Sequenced sample: blood. This sequence originates from a woman in her fifties or sixties with Graves' hyperthyroidism. The rearrangement uses TRBV9 and TRBJ2-1; D uncertain. The DNA of the CDR3 is TGTGCCAGCAGCGTAGACGACTATGAGCAGTTCTTC. It yields the protein CASSVDDYEQFF.